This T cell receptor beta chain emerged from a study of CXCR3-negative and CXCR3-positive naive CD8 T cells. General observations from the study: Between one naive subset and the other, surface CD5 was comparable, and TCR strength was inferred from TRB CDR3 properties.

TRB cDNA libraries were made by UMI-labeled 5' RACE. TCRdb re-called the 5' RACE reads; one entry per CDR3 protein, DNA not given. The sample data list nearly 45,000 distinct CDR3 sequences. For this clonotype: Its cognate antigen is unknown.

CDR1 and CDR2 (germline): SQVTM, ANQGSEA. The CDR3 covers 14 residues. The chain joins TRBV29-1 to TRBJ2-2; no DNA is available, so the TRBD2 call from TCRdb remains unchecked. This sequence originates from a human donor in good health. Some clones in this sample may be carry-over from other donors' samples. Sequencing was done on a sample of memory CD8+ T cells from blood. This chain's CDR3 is CSVEETSGREELFF.